Shown below are 23 T cell receptor beta chains from a single sample sequenced in a study of cytomegalovirus exposure and HLA in healthy donors. The PCR ran on 60 Vbeta and 13 Jbeta primers. TCRdb's table, derived via immunoSEQ multiplex PCR, lists solely in-frame clones and lacks some. The sample records 75,000 to 90,000 clones, roughly 80% being singletons. Sequenced sample: PBMCs. The source of these receptors is a human donor in good health.

V is TRBV7-2 and J is TRBJ1-5, with 8 bases fitting TRBD1. J gave up 4 bases and V 5 bases, and 7 bases lay outside the gene matches. The CDR3 totals 15 residues. Germline V gene sequence: CDR1 SGHTA, CDR2 FQGNSA. As DNA, the CDR3 is TGTGCCAGCAGCCAGGGGGCAACGGCAAATCAGCCCCAGCATTTT. This encodes CASSQGATANQPQHF.

This clone occurred a few times. The chain combines TRBV9 with TRBJ2-5, with 9 positions matching TRBD1. CDR1 is SGDLS and CDR2 is YYNGEE in the germline V gene. The CDR3 is 15 residues long. V lost 4 bases to trimming and J lost 2 bases; unmatched junction nucleotides: 6. The CDR3 reads CASSPSGQGQETQYF. CDR3 coding DNA: TGTGCCAGCAGCCCCTCGGGACAGGGACAAGAGACCCAGTACTTC. The full variable domain, completed using reference TRBV9 and TRBJ2-5, is DSGVTQTPKHLITATGQRVTLRCSPRSGDLSVYWYQQSLDQGLQFLIQYYNGEERAKGNILERFSAQQFPDLHSELNLSSLELGDSALYFCASSPSGQGQETQYFGPGTRLLVL.

The chain employs TRBV7-2 and TRBJ2-7; the D gene is possibly TRBD1 (6 bases). The CDR3 is 15 amino acids. CDR1 and CDR2 (germline): SGHTA, FQGNSA. V lost 5 bases and J 1 base, leaving 15 bases between the germline ends. The CDR3 protein is CASSGYREGSYEQYF. DNA for the CDR3: TGTGCCAGCAGCGGCTACAGGGAAGGGTCCTACGAGCAGTACTTC.

This clone was picked up one time. The chain employs TRBV9 and TRBJ2-1, with a tentative D call TRBD1 (6 bases). The germline gives CDR1 SGDLS, CDR2 YYNGEE. This CDR3 region has 14 residues. Between the trimmed V and J ends, which lost 2 bases and 5 bases, there was a span of 11 bases. The CDR3 region is CASSVTGSNNEQFF. The CDR3 DNA is TGTGCCAGCAGCGTGACAGGTTCCAACAATGAGCAGTTCTTC.

The V and J genes are TRBV4-3 and TRBJ2-5, with D possibly matching TRBD2 (5 bases). CDR1 is LGHNA and CDR2 is YSLEER in the germline V gene. The CDR3 sequence is 14 residues long. V lost 0 bases, J lost 5 bases, and 10 bases lay in between. The CDR3 nucleotides read TGCGCCAGCAGCCAAGAGTGGGGAGTGGAGACCCAGTACTTC. Amino acid sequence: CASSQEWGVETQYF.

In DNA form, the CDR3 reads TGTGCCAGTAGTCAACCAGGGTGGGGTACAGATACGCAGTATTTT. It yields the protein CASSQPGWGTDTQYF. V and J are TRBV19 and TRBJ2-3; D is possibly TRBD1 (5 bases). This CDR3 comprises 15 residues. The germline gives CDR1 LNHDA, CDR2 SQIVND (reference sequence). Trimming cost V 5 bases and J 3 bases, with 15 bases left between them.

The rearrangement uses TRBV27 and TRBJ2-7, with TRBD2 matching 13 bases. This CDR3 is built from 16 residues. J lost 4 bases, V lost 1 base, and 4 bases had no gene match. Germline CDR1 MNHEY, CDR2 SMNVEV (reference sequence). The CDR3 DNA reads TGTGCCAGCAGTTTATTGAGGACTAGCGGGGGTTACGAGCAGTACTTC. As protein: CASSLLRTSGGYEQYF.

This clone was counted only a few times. The chain combines TRBV5-6 with TRBJ1-1, with D maybe TRBD1 (5 bases). The CDR3 is 12 amino acids. Germline-derived CDR1 and CDR2 are SGHDT and YYEEEE. Trimming cost V 4 bases and J 8 bases, with 12 bases left between them. CDR3 sequence reads: CASSHQGAEAFF. Here the CDR3 DNA reads TGTGCCAGCAGCCACCAGGGTGCCGAAGCTTTCTTT.

This chain's CDR3 is CASRPQENQPQHF. CDR3 bases: TGTGCCAGCAGGCCACAGGAGAATCAGCCCCAGCATTTT. The chain joins TRBV2 to TRBJ1-5; possibly TRBD1 for D (5 bases). The V gene's germline CDR1 is SNHLY and CDR2 FYNNEI. The V end was cut by 6 bases, the J end by 4 bases, with 10 bases between. The CDR3 contains 13 residues.

The CDR3 spells CASSPREPGQGLPVRNQPQHF. CDR3 in DNA: TGTGCCAGCTCACCCCGCGAACCGGGACAGGGTTTACCGGTTCGCAATCAGCCCCAGCATTTT. The chain uses TRBV18 and TRBJ1-5; 9 bases fit TRBD1. The CDR3 sequence is 21 residues long. Germline assignment: CDR1 KGHSH and CDR2 LQKENI. Losses at the gene ends were 3 bases for V and 2 bases for J; bases not matched to a gene: 20.

The gene calls are TRBV30 and TRBJ1-1; D is unclear. This CDR3 is 13 amino acids long. Trimming shortened V by 0 bases and J by 5 bases, and 10 bases separated the two germline ends. Germline V lookup: CDR1 GTSNPN, CDR2 SVGIG (reference sequence). The CDR3, as DNA: TGTGCCTGGAGTGTACACAGCGGTACTGAAGCTTTCTTT. Protein product: CAWSVHSGTEAFF.

The rearrangement joins TRBV6-5 to TRBJ1-5; TRBD1 agrees at 11 bases. There are 13 residues in the CDR3. The J segment lost 4 bases and the V segment lost 8 bases, leaving 1 base of the junction unmatched. Looked up from germline, CDR1 is MNHEY and CDR2 is SVGAGI. The CDR3: CASGDRGNQPQHF. CDR3 DNA sequence: TGTGCCAGCGGGGACAGGGGGAATCAGCCCCAGCATTTT.

Worth noting for this clone: One end of the junction fails to match germline, which may point to a read error. The chain combines TRBV7-6 with TRBJ1-6; TRBD1 matches at 7 bases. Germline lookup yields CDR1 SGHVS and CDR2 FNYEAQ. This CDR3 comprises 13 residues. Written as DNA, the CDR3 is TGTGCCAGCAGCGAGGACAGGCCACGGCCCCTCAACTTT. Encoded protein: CASSEDRPRPLNF.

This chain uses TRBV29-1 with TRBJ1-4; 12 nucleotides align to TRBD1. The J segment lost 8 bases and the V segment lost 4 bases, leaving 5 bases of the junction unmatched. CDR3 length: 14 amino acids. Germline CDR1 and CDR2: SQVTM and ANQGSEA. The DNA of the CDR3 is TGCAGCGTTGGTCGGGGACAGGGGGCCGAAAAACTGTTTTTT. It specifies CSVGRGQGAEKLFF.

DNA of the CDR3: TGTGCCAGCAGCGCAGGCACCGGGGAGCTGTTTTTT. Its protein is CASSAGTGELFF. The rearrangement uses TRBV6-5 and TRBJ2-2; the D is unclear. There are 12 residues in the CDR3. CDR1 and CDR2 from the germline V gene are MNHEY and SVGAGI. V gave up 6 bases and J gave up 4 bases, with 6 bases separating them.

The V call is TRBV7-9, the J call TRBJ1-2, with D maybe TRBD1 (5 bases). The CDR3 extends over 16 amino acids. The germline V gene has CDR1 SEHNR and CDR2 FQNEAQ (reference sequence). V was clipped by 0 bases and J by 1 base, with 12 bases between them. As DNA, the CDR3 is TGTGCCAGCAGCTTAGCGCCCGACAGAATTAACTATGGCTACACCTTC. Translated: CASSLAPDRINYGYTF. Variable domain in full (rest from reference TRBV7-9 and TRBJ1-2): DTGVSQNPRHKITKRGQNVTFRCDPISEHNRLYWYRQTLGQGPEFLTYFQNEAQLEKSRLLSDRFSAERPKGSFSTLEIQRTEQGDSAMYLCASSLAPDRINYGYTFGSGTRLTVV.

The chain joins TRBV13 to TRBJ1-1; possible D gene TRBD1, 5 bases. V was clipped by 0 bases and J by 5 bases, with 10 bases between them. Germline assignment: CDR1 PRHDT and CDR2 FYEKMQ (reference sequence). This CDR3 is built from 14 residues. CDR3 bases: TGTGCCAGCAGCTTAGGGCCCGGGGGGACTGAAGCTTTCTTT. It yields the protein CASSLGPGGTEAFF.

The J gene is TRBJ2-3, the V gene TRBV14; maybe TRBD1 (7 bases). Trimming left V 3 bases short and J 3 bases short, with 16 bases between. CDR3 length equals 16 residues. In germline, CDR1 is SGHDN, CDR2 FVKESK. The CDR3 reads CASSHRQGRGTDTQYF. Here the CDR3 DNA reads TGTGCCAGCAGCCACAGACAGGGTCGGGGGACAGATACGCAGTATTTT.

This clone was seen only once. The chain links TRBV5-6 to TRBJ2-7; 8 nucleotides line up with TRBD1. The CDR3 totals 14 residues. Germline CDR1 and CDR2: SGHDT and YYEEEE. V dropped 2 bases and J dropped 5; count of bases not matched to a gene: 6. The CDR3 nucleotides read TGTGCCAGCAGCTTCAGGGGGCATTTCGACGAGCAGTACTTC. Protein sequence: CASSFRGHFDEQYF. The variable domain in full, completed from reference TRBV5-6 and TRBJ2-7, reads DAGVTQSPTHLIKTRGQQVTLRCSPKSGHDTVSWYQQALGQGPQFIFQYYEEEERQRGNFPDRFSGHQFPNYSSELNVNALLLGDSALYLCASSFRGHFDEQYFGPGTRLTVT.

The chain carries TRBV4-1 and TRBJ1-3; no definite D call. Trimming pared 4 bases from V and 7 bases from J, leaving 11 bases between. From germline, CDR1 is MGHRA and CDR2 YSYEKL. The CDR3 spans 13 residues. CDR3 sequence: CASSLSRGNTIYF. The CDR3 DNA is TGCGCCAGCAGCCTATCCAGAGGGAACACCATATATTTT.

The chain couples TRBV6-5 to TRBJ1-3, with unresolved D. Germline CDR1 MNHEY, CDR2 SVGAGI. This CDR3 comprises 13 residues. Trimming cost V 5 bases and J 2 bases, with 7 bases left between them. The CDR3 DNA follows: TGTGCCAGCAGTAGCGTCCCTGGAAACACCATATATTTT. It specifies CASSSVPGNTIYF.

The chain links TRBV2 to TRBJ1-2; 9 bases fit TRBD1. CDR1 is SNHLY and CDR2 is FYNNEI in the germline V gene. Losses at the gene ends were 6 bases for V and 7 bases for J; bases not matched to a gene: 9. The CDR3 contains 14 residues. The CDR3 here is CASRGQGGRGGYTF. The CDR3 nucleotides are TGTGCCAGCAGGGGACAGGGAGGGCGCGGTGGCTACACCTTC.

This clone is a singleton in its sample. The gene calls are TRBV18 and TRBJ1-2, with D unclear. V gave up 3 bases and J gave up 8 bases, with 16 bases separating them. This CDR3 has 14 amino acids. Germline values: CDR1 KGHSH, CDR2 LQKENI. As DNA, the CDR3 is TGTGCCAGCTCACCCCTGTCCCAGGCGGGGGGCTACACCTTC. It encodes CASSPLSQAGGYTF. Full variable domain (missing parts from reference TRBV18 and TRBJ1-2): NAGVMQNPRHLVRRRGQEARLRCSPMKGHSHVYWYRQLPEEGLKFMVYLQKENIIDESGMPKERFSAEFPKEGPSILRIQQVVRGDSAAYFCASSPLSQAGGYTFGSGTRLTVV.